The clone carrying this T cell receptor beta chain was seen once. Its target is not known. The sample originates from a study of glioma-infiltrating T cells after dendritic cell vaccination. About the study: Dendritic cell vaccine was injected intradermally three times, biweekly. Study-wide results and caveats: Survival was not directly related to TCR clonality in these patients.

CDR3 length: 14 amino acids. With V trimmed by 0 bases and J by 6 bases, 5 bases remained unmatched. Germline CDR1 and CDR2: SGHRS and YFSETQ. Input was 2 to 2.5 ug genomic DNA, or all available if less. Generated by immunoSEQ multiplex PCR, the TCRdb table keeps only in-frame clones and is missing some. The repertoire includes approximately 67,000 clones, approximately 80% of them detected once, and 6.5% to 10% sits in the top ten. Sequences were derived from blood, sampled before dendritic cell vaccination. The chain joins TRBV5-1 to TRBJ1-1; 7 bases fit TRBD1. The clonotype was recovered from a human donor with glioblastoma. The CDR3 nucleotides read TGCGCCAGCAGCTTGGGACAGGGATACGCTGAAGCTTTCTTT. Translating gives CASSLGQGYAEAFF.